This T cell receptor beta chain was sequenced for a study of blood T cell repertoires in COVID-19. Only one count was recorded for this clone. The study recruited people aged roughly 18 to 95 years across some 23 US areas. Donors of Cohort 3 who recovered were those that had two negative PCRs, clearance, or symptom resolution. Method: immunoSEQ multiplex PCR; TCRdb's copy keeps in-frame clones and lacks some. The top ten hold approximately 9% of the sample, which has just over 300,000 clones, roughly 90% seen once. This CDR3 has 17 residues. The V gene lost 4 bases and the J gene lost 2 bases, with 18 bases spanning the gap. Germline CDR1 LGHNA, CDR2 YNFKEQ.

The sequence was obtained from a young woman who had recovered from COVID-19. The sample comprised PBMCs or T cells enriched from blood (not recorded which). The rearrangement uses TRBV4-2 and TRBJ2-1; D may be TRBD2 (5 bases). CDR3 sequence: CASSPYGRAVAYNEQFF. CDR3 sequence (DNA): TGTGCCAGCAGCCCCTATGGGCGGGCCGTCGCCTACAATGAGCAGTTCTTC.